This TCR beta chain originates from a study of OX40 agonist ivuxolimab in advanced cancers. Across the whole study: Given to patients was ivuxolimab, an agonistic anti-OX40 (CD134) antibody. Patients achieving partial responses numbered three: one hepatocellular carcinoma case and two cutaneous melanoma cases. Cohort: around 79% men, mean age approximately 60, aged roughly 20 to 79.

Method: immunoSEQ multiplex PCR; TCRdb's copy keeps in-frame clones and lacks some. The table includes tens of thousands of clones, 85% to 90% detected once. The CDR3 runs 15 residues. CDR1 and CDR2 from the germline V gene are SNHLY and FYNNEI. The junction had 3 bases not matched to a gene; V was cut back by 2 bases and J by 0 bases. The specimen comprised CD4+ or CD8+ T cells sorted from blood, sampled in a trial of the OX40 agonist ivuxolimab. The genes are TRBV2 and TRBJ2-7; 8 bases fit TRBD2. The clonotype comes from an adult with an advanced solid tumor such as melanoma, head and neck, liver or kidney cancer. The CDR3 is CASSEQSGSSYEQYF. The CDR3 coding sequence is TGTGCCAGCAGTGAACAGAGCGGGAGCTCCTACGAGCAGTACTTC.